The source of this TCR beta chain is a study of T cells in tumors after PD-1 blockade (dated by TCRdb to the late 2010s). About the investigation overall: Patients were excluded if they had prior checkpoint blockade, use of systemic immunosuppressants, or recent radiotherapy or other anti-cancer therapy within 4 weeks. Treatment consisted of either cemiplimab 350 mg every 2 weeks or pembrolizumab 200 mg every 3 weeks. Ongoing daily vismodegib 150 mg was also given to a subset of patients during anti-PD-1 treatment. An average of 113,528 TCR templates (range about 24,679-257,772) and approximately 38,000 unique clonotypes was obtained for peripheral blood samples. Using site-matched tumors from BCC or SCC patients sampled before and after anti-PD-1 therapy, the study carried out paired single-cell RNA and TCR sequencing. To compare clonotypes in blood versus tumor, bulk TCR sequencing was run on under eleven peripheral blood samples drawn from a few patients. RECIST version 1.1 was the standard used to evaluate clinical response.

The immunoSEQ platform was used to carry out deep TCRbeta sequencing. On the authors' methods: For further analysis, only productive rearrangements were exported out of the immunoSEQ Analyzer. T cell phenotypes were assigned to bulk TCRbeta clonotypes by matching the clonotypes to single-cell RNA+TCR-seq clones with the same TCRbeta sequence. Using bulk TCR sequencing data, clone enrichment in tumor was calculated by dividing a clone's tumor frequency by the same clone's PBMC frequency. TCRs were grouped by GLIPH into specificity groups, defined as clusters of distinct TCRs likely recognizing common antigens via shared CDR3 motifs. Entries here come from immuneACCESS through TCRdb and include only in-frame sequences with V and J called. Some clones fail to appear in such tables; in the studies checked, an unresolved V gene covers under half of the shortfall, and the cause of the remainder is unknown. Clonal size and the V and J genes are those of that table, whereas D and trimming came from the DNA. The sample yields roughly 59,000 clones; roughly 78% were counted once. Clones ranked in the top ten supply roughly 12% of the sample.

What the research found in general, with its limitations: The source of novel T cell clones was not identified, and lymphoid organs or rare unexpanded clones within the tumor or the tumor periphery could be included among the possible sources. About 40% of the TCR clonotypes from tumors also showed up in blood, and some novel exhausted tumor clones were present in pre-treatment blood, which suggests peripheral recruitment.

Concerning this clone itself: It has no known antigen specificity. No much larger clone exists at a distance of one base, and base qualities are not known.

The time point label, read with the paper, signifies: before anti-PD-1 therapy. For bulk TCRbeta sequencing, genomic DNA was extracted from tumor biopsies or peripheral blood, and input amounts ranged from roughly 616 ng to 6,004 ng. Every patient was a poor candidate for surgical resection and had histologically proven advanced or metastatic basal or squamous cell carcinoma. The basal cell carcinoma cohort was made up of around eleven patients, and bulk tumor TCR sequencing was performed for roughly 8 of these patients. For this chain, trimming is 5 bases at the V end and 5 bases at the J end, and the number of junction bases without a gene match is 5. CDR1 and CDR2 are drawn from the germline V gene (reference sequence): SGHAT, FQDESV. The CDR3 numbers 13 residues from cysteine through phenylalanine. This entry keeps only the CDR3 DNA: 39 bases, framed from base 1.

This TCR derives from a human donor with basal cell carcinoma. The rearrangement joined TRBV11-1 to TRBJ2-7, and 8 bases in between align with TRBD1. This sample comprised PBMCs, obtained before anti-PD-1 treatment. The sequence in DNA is TGTGCCAGCAGCCCCGGACAGGGTAACGAGCAGTACTTC. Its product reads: CASSPGQGNEQYF.